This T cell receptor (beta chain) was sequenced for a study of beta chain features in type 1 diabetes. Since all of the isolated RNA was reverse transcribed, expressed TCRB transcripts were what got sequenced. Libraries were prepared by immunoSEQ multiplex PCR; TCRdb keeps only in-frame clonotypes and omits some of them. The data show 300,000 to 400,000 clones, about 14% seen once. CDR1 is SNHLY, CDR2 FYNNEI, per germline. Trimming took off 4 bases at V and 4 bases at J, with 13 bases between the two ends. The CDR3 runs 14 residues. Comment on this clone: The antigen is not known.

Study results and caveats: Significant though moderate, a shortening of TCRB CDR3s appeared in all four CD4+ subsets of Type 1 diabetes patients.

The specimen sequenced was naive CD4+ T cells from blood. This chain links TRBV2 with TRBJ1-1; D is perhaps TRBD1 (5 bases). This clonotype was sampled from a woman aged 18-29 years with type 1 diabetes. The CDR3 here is CASSAWGVGTEAFF. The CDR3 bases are TGTGCCAGCAGTGCTTGGGGGGTGGGCACTGAAGCTTTCTTT.